This T cell receptor beta chain was recorded in a study of post-analysis software for immune sequencing data. Notes on the study in general: Higher frequency in patients than in controls was seen for roughly five TRBV segments, with TRBV5-6, TRBV5-1 and TRBV20-1 among them.

Comments on this clonotype: Its antigen is currently unknown.

V lost 6 bases, J lost 2 bases, and 16 bases lay in between. Per germline, CDR1 SQVTM and CDR2 ANQGSEA. There are 14 residues in the CDR3. The TCR beta cDNA libraries contained unique molecular identifiers. TCRdb re-called the PCR reads through MiXCR, storing one row per CDR3 protein. The sample records roughly 700,000 distinct CDR3 sequences, roughly 27% being singletons. The sequencing sample was made of blood. The origin of this receptor is a girl between 10 and 17 years old with multiple sclerosis. The chain is built from TRBV29-1 and TRBJ2-5; possible D gene TRBD1, 6 bases. CDR3 loop: CSVADRDHQETQYF. CDR3 in DNA: TGCAGCGTCGCGGACAGAGACCATCAAGAGACCCAGTACTTC.